A single sample gave rise to the 3 T cell receptor beta chains below, sequenced in a study of shared clonotypes between healthy human individuals. The repertoire was sequenced with immunoSEQ multiplex PCR; TCRdb's copy has only in-frame clones and lacks some. The top ten hold more than 0.5% of the sample, which has some 1,100,000 clones, around 78% seen once. Sequenced material: memory CD4+ T cells from PBMCs. Stated subset: CD45RA-negative fraction. The receptor set was obtained from a man between 18 and 35 years old in good health. Some clones in this sample may be carry-over from other donors' samples.

The chain uses TRBV27 and TRBJ2-5, with 7 bases aligning to TRBD1. Germline V gene sequence: CDR1 MNHEY, CDR2 SMNVEV (reference sequence). The CDR3 sequence is 17 residues long. The V and J ends lost 5 bases and 4 bases, in that order; junction bases with no gene match: 16. CDR3 nucleotides: TGTGCCAGCAGTCATCCAGGGGCCCGACAGGGTAGAGAGACCCAGTACTTC. Encoded protein: CASSHPGARQGRETQYF.

The V and J genes are TRBV27 and TRBJ1-5, with 10 bases identical to TRBD1. This CDR3 is built from 15 residues. Germline trimming cut 6 bases from V and 2 bases from J; bases unmatched to any gene: 4. Germline V CDR1 and CDR2: MNHEY, SMNVEV (reference sequence). The CDR3 DNA reads as TGTGCCAGCAGAACCGGGACAGGGGGCAATCAGCCCCAGCATTTT. Amino acid sequence: CASRTGTGGNQPQHF.

Ten or more counts support this clone. J is TRBJ2-2 and V is TRBV9; a possible D gene is TRBD2 (6 bases). Trimming removed 0 bases from V and 4 bases from J, with 10 bases in between. From germline, CDR1 is SGDLS and CDR2 YYNGEE. This CDR3 spans 15 amino acids. As DNA, the CDR3 is TGTGCCAGCAGCGTAGCTGCGGGGACCACCGGGGAGCTGTTTTTT. Residues: CASSVAAGTTGELFF. Full variable domain (missing parts from reference TRBV9 and TRBJ2-2): DSGVTQTPKHLITATGQRVTLRCSPRSGDLSVYWYQQSLDQGLQFLIQYYNGEERAKGNILERFSAQQFPDLHSELNLSSLELGDSALYFCASSVAAGTTGELFFGEGSRLTVL.